Reported below is one TCR beta chain. Its antigen remains unidentified. Germline lookup yields CDR1 MNHNS and CDR2 SASEGT. The CDR3 consists of 14 residues. Trimming at V came to 10 bases and at J to 2 bases, leaving 5 bases not matched to a gene. The sample belongs to a study of shared clonotypes between healthy human individuals. Study-level results: Some naive CD4 clonotypes, approximately 4.5%, turned up in common across several donors.

Measured with immunoSEQ multiplex PCR; TCRdb has only the in-frame clones, and not every one. The sample carries a few hundred thousand clones, around 90% recorded once. The sequencing sample was made of memory CD8+ T cells sorted from blood. Subset indicated: CD45RO+ cells pooled with CCR7-negative TemRA cells. The clonotype was recovered from a man between 18 and 29 years old in good health. This chain connects TRBV6-1 to TRBJ2-6; 7 bases align to TRBD1. CDR3 protein: CAIEGGTGANVLTF. CDR3 in DNA: TGTGCCATTGAAGGGGGCACTGGGGCCAACGTCCTGACTTTC.